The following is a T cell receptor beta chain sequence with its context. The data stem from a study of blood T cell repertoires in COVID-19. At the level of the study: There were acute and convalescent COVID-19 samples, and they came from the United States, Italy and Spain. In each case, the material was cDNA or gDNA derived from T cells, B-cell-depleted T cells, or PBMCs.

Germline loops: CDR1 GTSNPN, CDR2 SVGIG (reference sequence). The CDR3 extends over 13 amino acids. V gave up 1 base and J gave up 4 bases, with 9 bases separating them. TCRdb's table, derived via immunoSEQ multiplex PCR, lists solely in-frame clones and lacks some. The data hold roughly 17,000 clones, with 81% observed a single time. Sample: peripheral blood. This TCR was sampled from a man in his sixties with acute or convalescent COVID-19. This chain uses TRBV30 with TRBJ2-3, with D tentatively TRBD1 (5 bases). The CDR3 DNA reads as TGTGCCTGGAGTGGCCAGGGCCCAGATACGCAGTATTTT. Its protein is CAWSGQGPDTQYF.